The present T cell receptor (beta chain) was sequenced within a study of blood T cells in healthy people across ages. Regarding the study as a whole: Diversity estimated from one million T cells was considered an underestimate.

A sample-barcoded 5' primer and a J-beta primer mix were used in a second PCR of roughly 6 to 11 cycles. TCRdb re-analysed the 5' RACE reads in MiXCR, keeping a single row per CDR3 protein. The sample contains under 1,000,000 distinct CDR3 sequences, 36% of which appear only once. Notes on this clonotype: Its specificity is unknown.

Germline V gene lookup returns CDR1 LNHDA and CDR2 SQIVND (reference sequence). The CDR3 spans 12 residues. V lost 4 bases and J 4 bases, leaving 7 bases between the germline ends. Source material: blood. This receptor was obtained from a man aged 18 to 29 in good health. The genes are TRBV19 and TRBJ2-5; no reliable D call. This chain's CDR3 is CASSNMVETQYF. Here the CDR3 DNA reads TGTGCCAGTAGTAATATGGTAGAGACCCAGTACTTC.